A single sample gave rise to the 18 T cell receptor beta chains below, sequenced in a study of shared clonotypes between healthy human individuals. Profiling relied on immunoSEQ multiplex PCR, and the TCRdb table lists in-frame clones only, not all of them. Found here are 2 million or so clones, 85% to 95% of them singletons; the top ten hold 0.1% to 0.15%. Sequenced input: naive CD4+ T cells sorted from blood. Subset denoted: CD45RA+ positively selected. The origin of the receptors is a man in his late teens or twenties in good health.

The chain's CDR3 is CASSQDGVPNEKLFF. The CDR3 DNA is TGTGCCAGCAGCCAAGATGGAGTGCCTAATGAAAAACTGTTTTTT. V gene TRBV4-2 combines with J gene TRBJ1-4, with no clear D. Per the germline V gene, CDR1 is LGHNA and CDR2 is YNFKEQ. Trimming took off 0 bases at V and 3 bases at J, with 8 bases between the two ends. This CDR3 spans 15 amino acids.

The chain employs TRBV10-3 and TRBJ1-4, with D perhaps TRBD1 (5 bases). CDR1 ENHRY and CDR2 SYGVKD come from the germline V gene. Deletions cut 5 bases from V and 10 bases from J, with 23 bases between. The CDR3 covers 16 residues. The CDR3 protein is CAISSQGPGFAGKLFF. The DNA for the CDR3 is TGTGCCATCAGTTCTCAGGGCCCGGGGTTCGCAGGAAAACTGTTTTTT.

The chain is built from TRBV10-3 and TRBJ1-5; maybe TRBD1 (6 bases). This CDR3 contains 14 residues. Between the trimmed V and J ends, which lost 8 bases and 2 bases, there was a span of 13 bases. Germline V gene data show CDR1 as ENHRY and CDR2 as SYGVKD. The CDR3 DNA sequence: TGTGCCATCGGTGGGGGCCAGCGCAATCAGCCCCAGCATTTT. It translates to CAIGGGQRNQPQHF.

The chain is built from TRBV10-3 and TRBJ2-3, with TRBD2 matching 8 bases. This CDR3 is 19 amino acids long. With 3 bases clipped from V and 1 base from J, the junction kept 15 bases outside the gene matches. CDR1 and CDR2 from the germline V gene are ENHRY and SYGVKD. CDR3 loop: CAISEEFAGGYQRTDTQYF. The CDR3 DNA reads as TGTGCCATCAGTGAAGAGTTCGCGGGGGGCTACCAGCGCACAGATACGCAGTATTTT.

The rearrangement joins TRBV6-1 to TRBJ2-7, with 10 nucleotides matching TRBD2. In germline, CDR1 is MNHNS, CDR2 SASEGT. The CDR3 has 15 residues. J was trimmed by 0 bases and V by 7 bases; bases with no gene match: 6. The chain's CDR3 is CASTRSSGSSYEQYF. The DNA for the CDR3 is TGTGCCAGCACGCGTTCTAGCGGGAGCTCCTACGAGCAGTACTTC.

J is TRBJ2-4 and V is TRBV4-1; 10 bases match TRBD2. V shed 3 bases and J 4 bases; nucleotides not matched to a gene: 6. Germline CDR1 reads MGHRA; CDR2 reads YSYEKL. This CDR3 contains 16 residues. CDR3 protein: CASSQGSGGTKNIQYF. CDR3 coding DNA: TGCGCCAGCAGCCAGGGTAGCGGGGGGACTAAAAACATTCAGTACTTC.

Remarks on this clone: This sample includes further DNA sequences coding for the same CDR3. The chain recombines TRBV18 with TRBJ2-5; a possible D gene is TRBD1 (6 bases). Deletions cut 3 bases from V and 5 bases from J, with 10 bases between. CDR1 and CDR2 from the germline V gene are KGHSH and LQKENI. The CDR3 contains 13 residues. The CDR3 DNA follows: TGTGCCAGCTCACCCCAGGGGTTGGAGACCCAGTACTTC. As protein: CASSPQGLETQYF.

This CDR3 reads CASSRGTGDSGELFF. DNA for the CDR3: TGTGCCAGCTCACGCGGGACAGGGGATTCCGGGGAGCTGTTTTTT. This sequence joins TRBV18 and TRBJ2-2; TRBD1 aligns across 10 bases. The germline V gene has CDR1 KGHSH and CDR2 LQKENI. The V and J ends lost 4 bases and 6 bases, in that order; junction bases with no gene match: 5. This CDR3 is 15 amino acids long.

A few counts support this clone. This sequence joins TRBV6-5 and TRBJ1-5; D unresolved. From germline, CDR1 is MNHEY and CDR2 SVGAGI. The CDR3 is 14 amino acids. The germline V and J ends were trimmed by 6 bases and 0 bases, with 9 bases remaining between them. The CDR3 protein is CASSETYSNQPQHF. CDR3 coding DNA: TGTGCCAGCAGCGAGACCTATAGCAATCAGCCCCAGCATTTT.

The chain combines TRBV5-4 with TRBJ1-1; TRBD1 matches 8 bases. Germline-derived CDR1 and CDR2 are SGHNT and YYREEE (reference sequence). The trim removed 6 bases at V and 2 bases at J, leaving 6 bases unmatched. This CDR3 spans 14 amino acids. The CDR3 here is CASNFDRGNTEAFF. DNA of the CDR3: TGTGCCAGCAACTTTGACAGGGGAAACACTGAAGCTTTCTTT. Based on the CDR3 plus reference TRBV5-4 and TRBJ1-1, the full variable domain is ETGVTQSPTHLIKTRGQQVTLRCSSQSGHNTVSWYQQALGQGPQFIFQYYREEENGRGNFPPRFSGLQFPNYSSELNVNALELDDSALYLCASNFDRGNTEAFFGQGTRLTVV.

The chain is built from TRBV12-1 and TRBJ2-7; TRBD1 is taken as the D call from the table, unchecked against the DNA. TRBV12-1 constitutes a pseudogene. The CDR3 runs 12 residues. CDR3 loop: CASSTGEYEQYF. For the CDR3, the DNA is TGTGCCAGCTCCACAGGGGAGTACGAGCAGTACTTC.

The chain combines TRBV4-1 with TRBJ1-6; D is unresolved. The CDR3 consists of 15 residues. CDR1 MGHRA and CDR2 YSYEKL come from the germline V gene. Trimming removed 3 bases at V and 0 bases at J, with 6 bases between. CDR3 bases: TGCGCCAGCAGCCAGCAGAGCTCCTATAATTCACCCCTCCACTTT. Residues: CASSQQSSYNSPLHF.

This clone was detected only once. The CDR3: CASSMAPIRSNQPQHF. DNA of the CDR3: TGTGCCAGTAGTATGGCCCCGATACGGAGCAATCAGCCCCAGCATTTT. The rearrangement joins TRBV19 to TRBJ1-5; D not resolved. Germline V gene sequence: CDR1 LNHDA, CDR2 SQIVND (reference sequence). The germline V and J ends were trimmed by 3 bases and 1 base, with 13 bases remaining between them. This CDR3 is built from 16 residues.

In regard to this clone: Other DNA sequences within the sample encode an identical CDR3. The chain is built from TRBV6-5 and TRBJ2-7; 10 bases are shared with TRBD1. The CDR3 runs to 14 residues. The V and J ends lost 5 bases and 2 bases, in that order; junction bases with no gene match: 3. Germline V CDR1 and CDR2: MNHEY, SVGAGI. This CDR3 reads CASSRGQGAYEQYF. The CDR3 nucleotides read TGTGCCAGCAGTCGTGGACAGGGGGCCTACGAGCAGTACTTC.

This rearrangement joins TRBV2 to TRBJ2-7; perhaps TRBD2 as D (7 bases). The CDR3 consists of 15 residues. Trimming took 5 bases from V and 4 from J, leaving 18 bases between them. Looked up from germline, CDR1 is SNHLY and CDR2 is FYNNEI. The CDR3 loop is CASSLVTGGWYEQYF. DNA of the CDR3: TGTGCCAGCAGTCTAGTCACGGGGGGCTGGTACGAGCAGTACTTC.

J is TRBJ1-4 and V is TRBV6-1; 7 bases fit TRBD1. The germline V gene encodes CDR1 MNHNS and CDR2 SASEGT. Unmatched junction bases numbered 9, after V lost 6 bases and J lost 5 bases. There are 15 residues in the CDR3. The chain's CDR3 is CASRLLGTDNEKLFF. CDR3 bases: TGTGCCAGCAGGTTACTCGGGACAGACAATGAAAAACTGTTTTTT.

The V gene is TRBV28, the J gene TRBJ2-7; D unclear. There are 14 residues in the CDR3. Germline V gene data show CDR1 as MDHEN and CDR2 as SYDVKM. The V end lost 6 bases, the J end lost 4 bases, and 16 bases lay between the germline ends. This chain's CDR3 is CASRDRAFGYEQYF. The CDR3 bases are TGTGCCAGCAGGGACCGGGCCTTCGGTTACGAGCAGTACTTC. The complete variable domain, with remaining parts taken from reference TRBV28 and TRBJ2-7, reads DVKVTQSSRYLVKRTGEKVFLECVQDMDHENMFWYRQDPGLGLRLIYFSYDVKMKEKGDIPEGYSVSREKKERFSLILESASTNQTSMYLCASRDRAFGYEQYFGPGTRLTVT.

The chain uses TRBV4-3 and TRBJ2-7; 8 bases line up with TRBD2. Germline V gives CDR1 LGHNA, CDR2 YSLEER. The CDR3 is 18 residues long. With V trimmed by 1 base and J by 3 bases, 14 bases remained unmatched. For the CDR3, the DNA is TGCGCCAGCAGCCAAGCACTAGCGGCAGATGTGCTCTACTACGAGCAGTACTTC. Its protein product is CASSQALAADVLYYEQYF.